The entry that follows covers one T cell receptor (beta chain) sequence. Antigen unknown. These data belong to a study of shared clonotypes between healthy human individuals. TCRdb's table, derived via immunoSEQ multiplex PCR, lists solely in-frame clones and lacks some. The profile shows some 2.1 million clones, approximately 94% of them singletons. Study findings and constraints: When compared with the clonotypes that were shared by all four sorted-subset donors, the non-shared clonotypes turned out to have lower generation probabilities.

Terminally differentiated effector memory CD45RA+ cells were excluded from the naive CD8 cells, which were CD45RO-negative and positively selected for CCR7. The ends were cut back, 5 bases at V and 0 bases at J, with 9 bases in the middle. In germline, CDR1 is SGHNT, CDR2 YYREEE (reference sequence). The CDR3 has 13 residues. This sequence was found in a man aged 18 to 30 in good health. The chain links TRBV5-4 to TRBJ2-7; D unresolved. Sequenced sample: naive CD8+ T cells sorted from blood. CDR3 bases: TGTGCCAGCAGAGATGGGGTCTCCTACGAGCAGTACTTC. It yields the protein CASRDGVSYEQYF.